The 2 T cell receptor beta chains presented below share a single source sample, sequenced in a study of T cell repertoires in ileal Crohn's disease. The time point is: neoterminal ileum biopsy at postoperative endoscopy, about 6 months after surgery. The table came from immunoSEQ multiplex PCR; TCRdb's copy has only in-frame clones and leaves some out. This table has about 11,000 clones, around 79% appearing once. The sequencing input was ileal tissue. The receptor source for this set is an adult with Crohn's disease.

This chain uses TRBV9 with TRBJ1-3; 10 positions agree with TRBD1. The CDR3 runs 16 residues. CDR1 is SGDLS, CDR2 YYNGEE, per germline. J was trimmed by 3 bases and V by 2 bases; bases with no gene match: 5. The CDR3 reads CASSVDRGPNGNTIYF. The CDR3 nucleotides read TGTGCCAGCAGCGTCGACAGGGGGCCCAATGGAAACACCATATATTTT.

The chain employs TRBV21-1 and TRBJ2-5; the listed D gene, TRBD1, was not tested against the DNA. TRBV21-1 corresponds to a pseudogene. The CDR3 totals 11 residues. The CDR3 DNA reads TGTGCCAAACCTTACAGGGAGACCCAGTACTTC. Translated, it gives CAKPYRETQYF.